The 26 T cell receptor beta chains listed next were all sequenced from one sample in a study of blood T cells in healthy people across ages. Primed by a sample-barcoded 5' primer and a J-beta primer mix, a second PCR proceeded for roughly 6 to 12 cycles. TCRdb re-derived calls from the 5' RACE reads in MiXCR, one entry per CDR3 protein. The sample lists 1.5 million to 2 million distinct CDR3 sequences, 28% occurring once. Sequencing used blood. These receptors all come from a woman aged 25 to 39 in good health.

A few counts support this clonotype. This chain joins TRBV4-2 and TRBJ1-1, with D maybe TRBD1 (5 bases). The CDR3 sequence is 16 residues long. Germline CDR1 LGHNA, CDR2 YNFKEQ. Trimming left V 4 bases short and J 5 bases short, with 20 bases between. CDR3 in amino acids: CASSPQVRLRGTEAFF. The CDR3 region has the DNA TGTGCCAGCAGCCCCCAGGTCCGGCTTCGGGGGACTGAAGCTTTCTTT.

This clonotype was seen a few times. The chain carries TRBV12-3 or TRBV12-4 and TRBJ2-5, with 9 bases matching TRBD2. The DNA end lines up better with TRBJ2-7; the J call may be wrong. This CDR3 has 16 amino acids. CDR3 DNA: TGTGCCAGCAGTCCATCGGGCGGGGGGGCTCGGAACGAGCAGTACTTC. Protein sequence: CASSPSGGGARNEQYF.

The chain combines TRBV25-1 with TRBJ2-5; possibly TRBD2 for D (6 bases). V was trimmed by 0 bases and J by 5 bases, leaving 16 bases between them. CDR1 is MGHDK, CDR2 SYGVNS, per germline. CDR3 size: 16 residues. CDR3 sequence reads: CASSEYSGGTIETQYF. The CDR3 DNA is TGTGCCAGCAGTGAATATAGCGGCGGGACGATTGAGACCCAGTACTTC.

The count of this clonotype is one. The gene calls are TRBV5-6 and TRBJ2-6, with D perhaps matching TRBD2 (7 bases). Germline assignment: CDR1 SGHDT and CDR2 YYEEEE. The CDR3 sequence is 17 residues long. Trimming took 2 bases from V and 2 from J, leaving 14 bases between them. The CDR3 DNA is TGTGCCAGCAGCTTCTGGAGCGGGACACCTGGGGCCAACGTCCTGACTTTC. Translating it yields CASSFWSGTPGANVLTF. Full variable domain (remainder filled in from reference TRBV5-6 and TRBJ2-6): DAGVTQSPTHLIKTRGQQVTLRCSPKSGHDTVSWYQQALGQGPQFIFQYYEEEERQRGNFPDRFSGHQFPNYSSELNVNALLLGDSALYLCASSFWSGTPGANVLTFGAGSRLTVL.

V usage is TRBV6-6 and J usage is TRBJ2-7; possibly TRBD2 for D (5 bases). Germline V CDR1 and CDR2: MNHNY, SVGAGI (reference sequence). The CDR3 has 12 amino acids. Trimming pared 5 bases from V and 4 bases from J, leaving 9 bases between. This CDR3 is CASSTPGYEQYF. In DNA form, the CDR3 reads TGTGCCAGCAGTACCCCGGGGTACGAGCAGTACTTC.

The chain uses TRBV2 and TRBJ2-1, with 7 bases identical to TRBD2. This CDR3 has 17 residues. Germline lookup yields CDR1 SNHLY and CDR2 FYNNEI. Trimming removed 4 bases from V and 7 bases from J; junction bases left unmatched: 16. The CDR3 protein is CASSVSGEGIRRNEQFF. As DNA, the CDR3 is TGTGCCAGCAGTGTAAGCGGGGAGGGGATCAGGCGAAATGAGCAGTTCTTC.

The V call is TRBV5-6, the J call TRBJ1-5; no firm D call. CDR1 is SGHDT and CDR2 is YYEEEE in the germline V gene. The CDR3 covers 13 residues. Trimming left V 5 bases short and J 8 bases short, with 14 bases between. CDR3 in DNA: TGTGCCAGCAGTTGGGGAAGGTCGAAGCCCCAGCATTTT. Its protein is CASSWGRSKPQHF.

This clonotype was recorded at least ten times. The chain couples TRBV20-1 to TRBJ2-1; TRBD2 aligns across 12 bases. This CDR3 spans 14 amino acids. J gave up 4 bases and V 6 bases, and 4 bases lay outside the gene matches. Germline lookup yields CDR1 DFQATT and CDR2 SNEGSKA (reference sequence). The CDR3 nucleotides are TGCAGTGCCTTCGGGACTAGCGGGTACAATGAGCAGTTCTTC. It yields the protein CSAFGTSGYNEQFF.

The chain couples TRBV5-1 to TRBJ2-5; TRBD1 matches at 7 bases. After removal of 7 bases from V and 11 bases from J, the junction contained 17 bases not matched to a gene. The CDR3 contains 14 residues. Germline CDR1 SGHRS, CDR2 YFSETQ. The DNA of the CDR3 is TGCGCCAGCGGACCTCCGGGACAGCACAGGGAGCAGTACTTC. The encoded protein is CASGPPGQHREQYF.

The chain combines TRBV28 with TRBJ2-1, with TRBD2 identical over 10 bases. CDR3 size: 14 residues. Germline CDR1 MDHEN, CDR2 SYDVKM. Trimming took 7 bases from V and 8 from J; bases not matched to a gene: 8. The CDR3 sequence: CASKWSGGAYEQFF. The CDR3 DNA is TGTGCCAGCAAATGGAGCGGGGGGGCATATGAGCAGTTCTTC.

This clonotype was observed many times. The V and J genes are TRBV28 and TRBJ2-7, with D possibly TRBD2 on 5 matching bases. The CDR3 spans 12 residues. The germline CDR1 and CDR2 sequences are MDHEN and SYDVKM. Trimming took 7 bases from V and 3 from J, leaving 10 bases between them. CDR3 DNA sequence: TGTGCCAGCACCCGGGATTTCTACGAGCAGTACTTC. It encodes CASTRDFYEQYF.

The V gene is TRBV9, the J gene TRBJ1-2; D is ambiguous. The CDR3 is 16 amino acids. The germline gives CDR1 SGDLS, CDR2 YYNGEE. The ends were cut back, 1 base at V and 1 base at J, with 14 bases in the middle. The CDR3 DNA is TGTGCCAGCAGCGTACCGCGGGGAGGGATTAACTATGGCTACACCTTC. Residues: CASSVPRGGINYGYTF.

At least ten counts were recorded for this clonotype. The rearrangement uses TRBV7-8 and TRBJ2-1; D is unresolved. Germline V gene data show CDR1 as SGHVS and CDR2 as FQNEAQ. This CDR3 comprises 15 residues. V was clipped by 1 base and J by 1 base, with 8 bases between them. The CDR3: CASSLVLGSYNEQFF. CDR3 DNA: TGTGCCAGCAGCTTAGTCCTGGGGTCCTACAATGAGCAGTTCTTC.

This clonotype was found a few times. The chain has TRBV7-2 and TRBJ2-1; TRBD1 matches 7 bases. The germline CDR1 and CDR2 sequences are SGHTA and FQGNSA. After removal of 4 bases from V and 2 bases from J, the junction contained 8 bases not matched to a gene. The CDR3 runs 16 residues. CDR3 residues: CASSSIGQATYNEQFF. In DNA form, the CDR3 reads TGTGCCAGCAGCTCTATTGGACAGGCGACCTACAATGAGCAGTTCTTC.

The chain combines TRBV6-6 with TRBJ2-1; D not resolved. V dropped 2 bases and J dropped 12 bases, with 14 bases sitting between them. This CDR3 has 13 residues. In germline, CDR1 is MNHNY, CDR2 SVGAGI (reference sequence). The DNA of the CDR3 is TGTGCCAGCAGTTACCCGGGCCTATCGGCGCAGTTCTTC. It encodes CASSYPGLSAQFF.

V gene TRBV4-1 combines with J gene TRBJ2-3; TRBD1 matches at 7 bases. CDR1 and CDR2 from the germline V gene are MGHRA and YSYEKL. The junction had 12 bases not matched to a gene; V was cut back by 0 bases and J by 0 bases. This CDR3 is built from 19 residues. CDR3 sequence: CASSQDVGRGMGSTDTQYF. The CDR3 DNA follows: TGCGCCAGCAGCCAAGATGTGGGCAGGGGGATGGGTAGCACAGATACGCAGTATTTT.

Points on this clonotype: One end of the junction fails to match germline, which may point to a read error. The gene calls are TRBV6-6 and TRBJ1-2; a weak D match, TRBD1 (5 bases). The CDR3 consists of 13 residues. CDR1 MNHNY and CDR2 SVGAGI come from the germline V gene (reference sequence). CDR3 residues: CAGRPGQGRGYTF. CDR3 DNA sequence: TGTGCCGGCAGGCCTGGGCAGGGACGAGGCTACACCTTC.

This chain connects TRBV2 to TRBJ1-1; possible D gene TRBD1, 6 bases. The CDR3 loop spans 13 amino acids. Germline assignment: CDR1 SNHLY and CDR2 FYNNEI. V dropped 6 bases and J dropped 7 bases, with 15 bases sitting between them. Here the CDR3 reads CASSGRTEGEAFF. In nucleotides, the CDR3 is TGTGCCAGCAGCGGCCGGACAGAGGGTGAAGCTTTCTTT.

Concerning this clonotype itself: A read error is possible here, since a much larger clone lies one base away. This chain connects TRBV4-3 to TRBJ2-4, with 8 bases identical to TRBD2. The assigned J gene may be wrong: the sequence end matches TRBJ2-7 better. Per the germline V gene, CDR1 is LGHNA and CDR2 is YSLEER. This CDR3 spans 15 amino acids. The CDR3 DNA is TGCGCCAGCAGCCAAAGGTCGAGCGGGAGCTACGAGCAGTACTTC. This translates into CASSQRSSGSYEQYF.

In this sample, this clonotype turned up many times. CDR3: CASSQGPWGGEQYF. Here the CDR3 DNA reads TGCGCCAGCAGCCAAGGGCCTTGGGGGGGAGAGCAGTACTTC. V is TRBV4-1 and J is TRBJ2-7, with TRBD2 matching over 7 bases. Germline V lookup: CDR1 MGHRA, CDR2 YSYEKL. The CDR3 loop spans 14 amino acids. V lost 1 base, J lost 7 bases, and 7 bases stayed unmatched.

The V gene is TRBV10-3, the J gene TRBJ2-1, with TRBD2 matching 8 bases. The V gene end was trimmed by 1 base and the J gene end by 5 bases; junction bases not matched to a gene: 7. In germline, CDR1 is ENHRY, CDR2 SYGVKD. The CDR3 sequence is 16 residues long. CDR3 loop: CAISEFVTSVDNEQFF. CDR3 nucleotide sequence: TGTGCCATCAGTGAGTTCGTGACTAGCGTCGACAATGAGCAGTTCTTC.

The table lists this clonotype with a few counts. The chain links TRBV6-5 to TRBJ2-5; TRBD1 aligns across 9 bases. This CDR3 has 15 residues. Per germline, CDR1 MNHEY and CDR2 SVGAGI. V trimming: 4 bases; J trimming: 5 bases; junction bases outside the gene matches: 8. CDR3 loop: CASSSAGTGWETQYF. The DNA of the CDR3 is TGTGCCAGCAGTTCCGCTGGGACAGGGTGGGAGACCCAGTACTTC.

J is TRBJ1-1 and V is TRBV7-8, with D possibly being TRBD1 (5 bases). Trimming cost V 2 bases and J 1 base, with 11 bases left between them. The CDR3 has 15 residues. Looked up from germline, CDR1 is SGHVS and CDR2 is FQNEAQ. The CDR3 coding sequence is TGTGCCAGCAGCTTATTCGGGGGATCGAACACTGAAGCTTTCTTT. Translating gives CASSLFGGSNTEAFF.

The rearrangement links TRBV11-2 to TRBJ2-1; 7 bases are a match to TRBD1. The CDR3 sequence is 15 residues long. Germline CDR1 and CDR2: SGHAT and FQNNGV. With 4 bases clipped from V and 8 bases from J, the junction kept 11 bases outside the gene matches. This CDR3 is CASSSATGLGDEQFF. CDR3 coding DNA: TGTGCCAGCAGCTCAGCGACAGGGTTAGGCGATGAGCAGTTCTTC. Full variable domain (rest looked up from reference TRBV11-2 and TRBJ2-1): EAGVAQSPRYKIIEKRQSVAFWCNPISGHATLYWYQQILGQGPKLLIQFQNNGVVDDSQLPKDRFSAERLKGVDSTLKIQPAKLEDSAVYLCASSSATGLGDEQFFGPGTRLTVL.

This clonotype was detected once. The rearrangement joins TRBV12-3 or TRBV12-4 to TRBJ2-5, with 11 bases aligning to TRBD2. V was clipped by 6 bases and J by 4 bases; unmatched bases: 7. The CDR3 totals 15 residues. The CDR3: CASSVIAGGPETQYF. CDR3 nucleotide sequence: TGTGCCAGCAGCGTAATAGCGGGGGGGCCAGAGACCCAGTACTTC.

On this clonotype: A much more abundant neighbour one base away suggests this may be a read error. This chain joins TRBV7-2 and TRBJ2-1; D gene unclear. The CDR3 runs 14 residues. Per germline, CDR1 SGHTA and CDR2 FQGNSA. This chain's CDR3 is CASSLRPSCNEQFF. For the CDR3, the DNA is TGTGCCAGCAGCTTAAGGCCTTCCTGCAATGAGCAGTTCTTC.